A single T cell receptor beta chain is shown here with its context. No cognate antigen has been identified for it. Per-base qualities were not stored, and no clone one base away is much larger. Related transplant donors provided blood samples for TCR beta sequencing. Using Nuclei Lysis Solution, genomic DNA was extracted from unfractionated peripheral blood mononuclear cells that were either fresh or cryopreserved. The data were obtained in a study of T cell clonotyping in hematopoietic cell transplantation (dated by TCRdb to about 2021). At the level of the whole study: In the study, 135 blood samples were gathered from 30 to 40 consecutive transplant recipients and their related donors. Recruitment of patients ran from September 2015 to early 2017, and follow-up continued until late 2020 or until death. Beyond this particular receptor, the publication reports: Broader TCR repertoire diversity after transplant was predicted by Inverse Simpson Index values from donors and from recipients before transplant. Only a small fraction of recipient repertoires overlapped donor repertoires, with over 95% appearing de novo at the given depth. Recipient TCR diversity fell after transplant, with pathologically expanded clonotypes rising progressively from day 30 to day 180. Sample size was limited, and cells were not sorted, so CD4 and CD8 repertoire contributions could not be separated.

TCR beta CDR3 regions were amplified from genomic DNA with the immunoSEQ assay, a bias-controlled multiplex PCR using V- and J-specific primers. In a second PCR step, a proprietary barcode and Illumina adapter sequences were attached to the CDR3 amplicons. An Illumina MiSeq instrument was used for sequencing of the CDR3 libraries. As for the authors' bioinformatics: immunoSEQ Analyzer 3.0 was used for export and quality control, with R Bioconductor and Immunarch used for downstream analyses. Only productive rearrangements in the normalized downsampled data set were used to calculate repertoire metrics. Pathologically expanded clonotypes were defined as those larger than 5 templates in the normalized cohort. The Inverse Simpson Index was used to measure repertoire diversity. The non-normalized data set was used for CMV-specificity analyses so that all clonotypes could be captured. TCRdb mirrors the immuneACCESS table, restricted to in-frame sequences. Some clones are absent from its copies; in checked studies, under half trace to an unresolved V gene, and the reason for the others is unknown. V, J and clone size were drawn from that table, and D and trimming were deduced from the DNA. This sample holds approximately 12,000 clones; 75% to 90% were observed only once. Of the sample, about 4% falls within the top ten clones.

V and J are truncated by 7 bases and 11 bases respectively, leaving an intervening sequence of 23 bases. The germline V gene encodes CDR1 LNHDA and CDR2 SQIVND (reference sequence). Reading from cysteine to phenylalanine, the CDR3 counts 15 amino acids. The entry retains the CDR3 DNA only, 45 bases that are in frame from base 1. The sample taken for sequencing was peripheral blood mononuclear cells. The sequence joins TRBV19 to TRBJ1-4; the D gene cannot be named for sure. The sequence was obtained from a human donor who either received an allogeneic hematopoietic cell transplant for a myeloid malignancy or was a related donor (not recorded which). Some clones in this sample may be carry-over from other donors' samples. The CDR3 has the sequence CASNTLGKVSSKLFF. The nucleotide sequence is given as TGTGCCAGTAACACCTTGGGGAAGGTATCCTCTAAACTGTTTTTT.